This T cell receptor beta chain emerged from a study of cytomegalovirus exposure and HLA in healthy donors (dated by TCRdb to 2015 to 2018). Some background on the complete study: An earlier analysis of several hundred of the donors reported approximately 260 Gb of sequence data and around 110 million unique TCR beta sequences obtained from about 170 million T cells. About 280 gigabases of sequencing data and tens of millions of unique TCR sequences were included in an early release covering around 650 HLA-typed donors. Among the approximately 430 genotyped donors, around 81% belonged to the genetic ancestry cluster associated with self-reported Caucasian donors. To predict cytomegalovirus infection status, the study brought together high-throughput TCR immunosequencing, statistical association of individual TCRs with disease status, and machine learning. Every repertoire in the discovery cohort had been generated on one and the same sequencing platform. Donor age, sex, ethnicity and CMV serostatus were collected together with the repertoire data. The T cell repertoires of 666 subjects were profiled by immunosequencing and related to cytomegalovirus serostatus. Genome-wide SNP genotypes for about 65% of the 666 donors were used in a later genetic analysis, which treated that subset as a discovery cohort. The study aimed to test whether signatures of past pathogen exposure could be identified by cataloging public T cell receptors. To decide whether each TCR beta V gene segment behaved as functional or pseudogenic, an earlier analysis of some 600 of the donors relied on high-throughput TCR beta sequencing. Among a few hundred genotyped donors of the cohort, an average of approximately 240,000 unique TCR beta nucleotide sequences were sequenced per donor, roughly a sixth of them non-productive. To study patterns of TCR occurrence, a later analysis re-analyzed previously published TCR beta repertoires from hundreds of donors and added high-resolution HLA genotyping. Because of strong linkage in the cohort, four or five DR-DQ haplotypes were treated as single units for association and clustering. Both class I and class II loci were covered by HLA typing, at four-digit resolution. Besides the first cohort of around 700 subjects, a separate validation cohort made up of 120 different subjects was used. Rather than drawing on any new phenotypic data, the later analysis identified candidate immune exposures from TCR beta sequences and the way those sequences occurred across donors. Typing coverage differed by locus: A, B, C, DRB1 and DQB1 were typed in roughly 629-630 donors, DQA1 in approximately 520, DPA1 in 600 to 610, and DPB1 in roughly 450. The paper as a whole reports these results and caveats: It was suggested by the authors that the approach could potentially be generalized to other disease states and immunological phenotypes. Because some donors lacked HLA typing at each locus, the association tests relied only on the typed subset. A later analysis found that TCR association rates varied across HLA loci, with DRB1 alleles showing the most associated TCRs and HLA-C alleles the fewest. Roughly uniform sequencing depth across donors was assumed in presence/absence analyses, although this assumption may not hold. In a later analysis, over 15,000 TCR beta sequences were associated with specific HLA alleles at a false discovery rate of 0.05. A few of the identified cytomegalovirus-associated TCR beta chains were confirmed in vitro to be specific for cytomegalovirus antigens. The sequencing pipeline was judged likely to have produced a cluster of highly shared sequence variants as a technical artifact. In an earlier analysis of more than 450 of the donors, most TCR beta V segments were observed in productive rearrangements about 87% or about 30% of the time, broadly matching IMGT annotations. Some IMGT-functional V segments, including TRBV6-2 and TRBV6-3, could not be distinguished by the 87-base-pair reads and were therefore excluded. When HLA alleles, especially DR and DQ, strongly co-occurred, attributing TCR associations to individual alleles was difficult. An association between a missense DCLRE1C variant and V-gene and J-gene trimming of TCR beta chains was found in a later genetic analysis and replicated in an independent cohort. In both the original and validation cohorts, the classifier was reported to diagnose cytomegalovirus status with high specificity and sensitivity. The study gave a list of some 150 TCR beta chains associated with cytomegalovirus. Across donors, most TCR sequences were observed very rarely, whereas some public TCRs were present in many individuals. A later analysis found that most CMV-associated TCR beta chains appeared HLA-restricted, with HLA associations seemingly driven largely by CMV exposure. Fewer than 20 rarely observed V segments, including chromosome 9 orphons, were excluded from the earlier analysis of approximately 600 of the donors because counts were too low. In a later analysis, HLA-associated TCR beta chains showed more clonal expansion and lower generation probabilities than non-associated chains that were equally common. This cohort had only TCR beta chains sequenced, and the lack of alpha or paired-chain data limited which features could be detected. Several of the top co-occurrence clusters appeared to be linked to parvovirus B19, influenza, CMV and Epstein-Barr virus, according to a later analysis. A later genetic analysis reported fewer N-insertions in productive TCRs among donors in an Asian-associated ancestry cluster than the roughly 650-donor mean. The only immune exposure information available for the cohort was CMV serostatus. A further reported finding was that TCR beta sequences accurately predicted the HLA-A and HLA-B alleles for most subjects in the first cohort. Linkage disequilibrium might explain the correlated functional status among segregating V segments, but an unknown experimental factor could not be ruled out.

The cohort was made up of 666 healthy bone marrow donors. Cohort members were all nominally healthy when sampled, although unrecorded immune exposures were likely present. The donor was CMV seropositive and was included in the group of 289 seropositive cohort members. Every donor gave a peripheral blood sample, and the peripheral blood mononuclear cells from that sample were used for TCR beta sequencing. The Qiagen DNeasy Blood Extraction Kit was used to extract genomic DNA from the blood cell samples. Trimming takes 2 bases from V and 1 base from J, and the germline ends sit 23 bases apart. In the germline V gene, CDR1 corresponds to SGHVS and CDR2 to FNYEAQ. The CDR3, cysteine through phenylalanine, is 19 amino acids long. Here the CDR3 DNA is all that survives: 57 bases in frame from base 1. Notes on this clone: This clone's antigen is unknown. No base-level quality is on record; no much larger clone is a single base apart.

Library construction relied on the immunoSEQ multiplex PCR assay. The multiplex PCR relied on a mix of 60 forward primers for TCR Vbeta segments and 13 reverse primers for TCR Jbeta segments. The CDR3 region of rearranged TCR beta genes was amplified from genomic DNA with a multiplex PCR assay. The amplified TCR beta libraries were sequenced on the Illumina HiSeq System as 87-base-pair reads. Per the original workflow: A later analysis tallied 75 million to 85 million unique TCR beta chains across the approximately 670 repertoires, and around 12 million of those chains were shared by two or more donors. To remove PCR and sequencing errors, raw reads were error-corrected and collapsed into unique sequences using a nearest-neighbor algorithm that merged closely related sequences. V, D and J gene segments were assigned by aligning CDR3 sequences to IMGT reference sequences. For a sequence to be retained, a match of at least six nucleotides was required to both a V gene segment and a J gene segment. A rearrangement counted as productive if the CDR3 had no stop codons and remained in frame with V and J, and every other rearrangement counted as non-productive. Following IMGT convention, CDR3 was defined as the stretch from the second conserved V-encoded cysteine up to the conserved J-encoded phenylalanine. Sequences without an unambiguous match to a single V gene segment were excluded from the earlier analysis of 450 to 650 of the donors. An earlier analysis of a few hundred of the donors classified V segments as functional when productive rearrangements were above 56.7% and as segregating when the standard deviation between donors was above 5%. A statistical classification framework was developed to diagnose cytomegalovirus status using the catalog of TCR beta chain sequences. V and J gene assignment, in a later analysis, came from comparing TCR nucleotide sequences with IMGT/GENE-DB human TR gene sequences. In a later analysis, CDR3 sequences and most-parsimonious VDJ recombination scenarios were assigned using the TCRdist pipeline. A later analysis defined each TCR beta chain by its CDR3 amino acid sequence plus V-gene family, and excluded reads lacking a unique V-gene family. A later analysis removed 500 to 650 highly shared, low-generation-probability nucleotide sequences to deal with suspected cross-contamination and a sequencing artifact. In a later analysis, a clonal expansion index was calculated for each public chain from normalized within-repertoire ranks of inferred template counts. Generation probabilities in a later analysis came from a VDJ recombination model fitted to out-of-frame rearrangements, and those results were checked against IGoR. In a later analysis, hypergeometric tests were used to score TCR-TCR, TCR-HLA and TCR-CMV co-occurrence, with a repertoire-size bias correction applied to TCR pairs. To estimate false discovery rates, a later analysis permuted the HLA or CMV assignments 20 times. In a later analysis, co-occurring TCRs were grouped using DBSCAN, and TCRdist sequence similarity was added for clustering within HLA-allele-positive subsets. Co-occurrence clustering excluded repertoires with fewer than 30,000 or more than 120,000 public chains, plus five with anomalous nucleotide sharing. TCRdb obtained this table from immuneACCESS and retained in-frame rearrangements with V and J assigned. These tables miss some clones; where compared with another copy, unresolved V genes account for less than half of the shortfall, and the remainder is unexplained. The V and J calls and clone size come from that table; D and trimming were worked out from the DNA. In this sample the table shows 63,000 or so clones, about 68% of which occur a single time. 7.4% of the sample is held by the ten biggest clonotypes.

Sequenced material: PBMCs. Rearrangement joined TRBV7-6 to TRBJ1-2; there is no confident call for the D gene. This clonotype was obtained from a woman under 40 in good health and CMV-seropositive. The CDR3 region has the sequence CASSLLTVYPLENNYGYTF. At the DNA level, the sequence is TGTGCCAGCAGCTTACTAACCGTGTACCCTCTCGAGAATAACTATGGCTACACCTTC. Outside the CDR3, residues come from the reference TRBV7-6 and TRBJ1-2 proteins, so the full variable domain is: GAGVSQSPRYKVTKRGQDVALRCDPISGHVSLYWYRQALGQGPEFLTYFNYEAQQDKSGLPNDRFSAERPEGSISTLTIQRTEQRDSAMYRCASSLLTVYPLENNYGYTFGSGTRLTVV.